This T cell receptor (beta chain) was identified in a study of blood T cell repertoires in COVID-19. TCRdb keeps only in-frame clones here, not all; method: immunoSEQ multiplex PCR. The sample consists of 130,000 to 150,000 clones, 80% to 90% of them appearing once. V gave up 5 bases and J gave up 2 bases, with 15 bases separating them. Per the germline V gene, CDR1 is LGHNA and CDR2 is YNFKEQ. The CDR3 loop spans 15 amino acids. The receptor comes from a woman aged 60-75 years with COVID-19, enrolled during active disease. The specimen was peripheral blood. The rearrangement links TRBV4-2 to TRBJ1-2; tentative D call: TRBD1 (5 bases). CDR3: CASSDDEGRNYGYTF. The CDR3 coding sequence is TGTGCCAGCAGCGATGACGAGGGGAGGAACTATGGCTACACCTTC.